This passage covers 21 T cell receptor beta chains from one sample sequenced in a study of T-cell reconstitution after alpha-beta-depleted transplantation in children (dated by TCRdb to 2015 to 2016). The method behind the library was PCR. TCRdb shows the sequencer as Illumina HiSeq 2500. To normalize quantification of the TCRbeta repertoire, the TCR libraries were built with molecular barcoding that relied on unique molecular identifiers. TCRdb reworked the public reads: Q25 trimming with fastp, MiXCR clone assembly, productive beta chains retained. Every CDR3 protein is listed once, alongside the most common genes and DNA of its rows. The sample data list around 960,000 distinct CDR3 sequences, and around 30% of these were observed just once. About 28% of the sample belongs to the ten largest clones. Read against the paper, the sample's treatment or condition label means: allogeneic hematopoietic cell transplantation with graft depleted of TCRalphabeta T cells and CD19 B cells.

The material was PBMCs, mostly from graft donor cells, obtained 360 days after TCRalphabeta/CD19-depleted stem cell transplant. The receptors originated from a boy under three years old who had a stem cell transplant for SCID, so the T cells may come from the graft donor.

The CDR3: CASSLAGQTTEAFF. As DNA, the CDR3 is TGCGCCAGCAGCTTGGCAGGGCAGACCACTGAAGCTTTCTTT. The rearrangement links TRBV5-1 to TRBJ1-1, with D maybe TRBD1 (5 bases). Germline CDR1 is SGHRS and CDR2 is YFSETQ. The CDR3 extends over 14 amino acids. V lost 0 bases to trimming and J lost 4 bases, with 10 bases between them. The variable domain in full, completed from reference TRBV5-1 and TRBJ1-1, reads KAGVTQTPRYLIKTRGQQVTLSCSPISGHRSVSWYQQTPGQGLQFLFEYFSETQRNKGNFPGRFSGRQFSNSRSEMNVSTLELGDSALYLCASSLAGQTTEAFFGQGTRLTVV.

The table lists this clonotype with a few counts. V and J are TRBV12-3 or TRBV12-4 and TRBJ2-2; unclear D gene. The CDR3 loop spans 13 amino acids. Trimming removed 2 bases from V and 3 bases from J, with 4 bases in between. The DNA of the CDR3 is TGTGCCAGCAGTTTAAGGCACACCGGGGAGCTGTTTTTT. Amino acid sequence: CASSLRHTGELFF.

This clonotype was counted between two and nine times. This chain connects TRBV4-3 to TRBJ2-7; the match to TRBD2 covers 8 bases. Germline CDR1 reads LGHNA; CDR2 reads YSLEER. J was trimmed by 2 bases and V by 1 base; bases with no gene match: 4. CDR3 length equals 15 residues. As DNA, the CDR3 is TGCGCCAGCAGCCAAGCAGCGGGGGAGACCTACGAGCAGTACTTC. This encodes CASSQAAGETYEQYF.

The rearrangement uses TRBV12-3 or TRBV12-4 and TRBJ1-5; possibly TRBD1 for D (6 bases). V was pared by 5 bases and J by 4 bases, with 24 bases between. The CDR3 runs 18 residues. Here the CDR3 DNA reads TGTGCCAGCAGTCCCGGACAGTACGGGGCGGGGGCTAATCAGCCCCAGCATTTT. Encoded protein: CASSPGQYGAGANQPQHF.

This clonotype was recorded a few times. The chain links TRBV5-1 to TRBJ2-2; 10 positions match TRBD2. The CDR3 has 15 amino acids. V dropped 2 bases and J dropped 6; count of bases not matched to a gene: 4. The germline V gene encodes CDR1 SGHRS and CDR2 YFSETQ. The CDR3 DNA reads as TGCGCCAGCAGCTTCAGCCTAGCGGGGGCCGGGGAGCTGTTTTTT. Residues: CASSFSLAGAGELFF.

The J gene is TRBJ2-1, the V gene TRBV30; 7 bases line up with TRBD1. From germline, CDR1 is GTSNPN and CDR2 SVGIG (reference sequence). With 4 bases clipped from V and 9 bases from J, the junction kept 3 bases outside the gene matches. The CDR3 length is 11 residues. The CDR3 bases are TGTGCCTGGACATCAGGGGGTGAGCAGTTCTTC. Protein product: CAWTSGGEQFF.

This clonotype was found a few times. The CDR3 DNA follows: TGTGCCAGCAGTTTAAGACAGGTTGATGGCTACACCTTC. It codes for CASSLRQVDGYTF. The chain is built from TRBV12-3 or TRBV12-4 and TRBJ1-2; weak D call: TRBD1 (6 bases). The CDR3 covers 13 residues. Trimming took 2 bases from V and 6 from J, leaving 10 bases between them.

In this sample, this clonotype turned up a few times. The J gene is TRBJ2-1, the V gene TRBV13; 9 bases map to TRBD2. Per germline, CDR1 PRHDT and CDR2 FYEKMQ (reference sequence). The CDR3 loop spans 16 amino acids. V was pared by 4 bases and J by 4 bases, with 8 bases of the junction left unmatched. This chain's CDR3 is CASSSSTSGPYNEQFF. The CDR3 nucleotides read TGTGCCAGCAGCTCCTCGACTAGCGGACCGTACAATGAGCAGTTCTTC.

The sample holds a few counts of this clonotype. The J gene is TRBJ1-6, the V gene TRBV28, with D possibly TRBD1 on 6 matching bases. V was cut by 5 bases and J by 10 bases, with 18 bases left in between. Looked up from germline, CDR1 is MDHEN and CDR2 is SYDVKM. The CDR3 loop spans 15 amino acids. CDR3 region: CASSPPQGIGSPLHF. The CDR3 nucleotides read TGTGCCAGCAGTCCGCCACAGGGTATCGGGTCACCCCTCCACTTT. Complete variable domain (other parts from reference TRBV28 and TRBJ1-6): DVKVTQSSRYLVKRTGEKVFLECVQDMDHENMFWYRQDPGLGLRLIYFSYDVKMKEKGDIPEGYSVSREKKERFSLILESASTNQTSMYLCASSPPQGIGSPLHFGNGTRLTVT.

This clonotype has ten or more counts. J is TRBJ2-3 and V is TRBV29-1, with D tentatively TRBD1 or TRBD2 (6 bases each). The germline V gene encodes CDR1 SQVTM and CDR2 ANQGSEA. The CDR3 is 13 residues long. V shed 6 bases and J shed 4 bases, with 14 bases lying between them. CDR3 sequence reads: CSVNGGRADTQYF. For the CDR3, the DNA is TGCAGCGTCAACGGGGGCAGGGCAGATACGCAGTATTTT.

The sample holds a few counts of this clonotype. This sequence joins TRBV6-2 or TRBV6-3 and TRBJ2-1; D may be TRBD2 (6 bases). V was shortened by 2 bases and J by 4 bases, with 9 bases between the two germline ends. Per germline, CDR1 MNHEY and CDR2 SVGEGT. This CDR3 is 14 amino acids long. CDR3 nucleotide sequence: TGTGCCAGCAGTTACGTTGCGGGATACAATGAGCAGTTCTTC. As protein: CASSYVAGYNEQFF.

The chain carries TRBV5-4 and TRBJ2-7; TRBD2 matches at 9 bases. The CDR3 loop spans 13 amino acids. Germline CDR1 and CDR2: SGHNT and YYREEE (reference sequence). V shed 5 bases, J shed 6 bases, and the junction held 6 bases outside the gene matches. As DNA, the CDR3 is TGTGCCAGCAGTCCCACTAGCGGGCGCGAGCAGTACTTC. Amino acids: CASSPTSGREQYF.

The chain combines TRBV9 with TRBJ1-1, with a tentative D call TRBD1 (5 bases). V was shortened by 2 bases and J by 0 bases, with 17 bases between the two germline ends. The CDR3 sequence is 17 residues long. Germline V lookup: CDR1 SGDLS, CDR2 YYNGEE. The CDR3 sequence: CASSVGSGWGLNTEAFF. The CDR3 DNA is TGTGCCAGCAGCGTGGGGAGCGGATGGGGCTTGAACACTGAAGCTTTCTTT.

V and J are TRBV7-8 and TRBJ2-7, with a tentative D call TRBD2 (5 bases). This CDR3 has 14 residues. V dropped 2 bases and J dropped 6 bases, with 14 bases sitting between them. Germline loops: CDR1 SGHVS, CDR2 FQNEAQ. The chain's CDR3 is CASSLTNGETEQYF. The DNA of the CDR3 is TGTGCCAGCAGCTTAACGAACGGGGAAACCGAGCAGTACTTC.

In this sample, this clonotype turned up a few times. This chain uses TRBV12-3 or TRBV12-4 with TRBJ1-1; D not resolved. Trimming removed 3 bases from V and 1 base from J, with 9 bases in between. The CDR3 has 14 residues. The CDR3 DNA reads TGTGCCAGCAGTTTGGGGTGGCGGAACACTGAAGCTTTCTTT. Residues: CASSLGWRNTEAFF.

In this sample, this clonotype turned up a few times. The chain recombines TRBV12-3 or TRBV12-4 with TRBJ1-2; TRBD1 is a possible D gene (5 bases). The length of the CDR3 is 13 residues. V dropped 6 bases and J dropped 2 bases, with 10 bases sitting between them. The DNA of the CDR3 is TGTGCCAGCAGGGACGACAGCAACTATGGCTACACCTTC. It specifies CASRDDSNYGYTF.

This clonotype was counted a few times. V is TRBV12-3 or TRBV12-4 and J is TRBJ2-7, with TRBD1 matching 9 bases. V dropped 3 bases and J dropped 4; count of bases not matched to a gene: 10. The CDR3 is 16 amino acids. CDR3 residues: CASSFATGTGQYEQYF. In nucleotides, the CDR3 is TGTGCCAGCAGTTTCGCTACCGGGACAGGGCAGTACGAGCAGTACTTC.

This clonotype was counted a few times. The chain uses TRBV10-3 and TRBJ2-1; tentative D call: TRBD1 (6 bases). The CDR3 totals 15 residues. Per the germline V gene, CDR1 is ENHRY and CDR2 is SYGVKD. The V and J ends lost 0 bases and 8 bases respectively, with 14 bases between them. Here the CDR3 DNA reads TGTGCCATCAGTGAGTCGCAGGGGCGAGTCCATGAGCAGTTCTTC. It yields the protein CAISESQGRVHEQFF.

This clonotype was seen a few times. V and J are TRBV18 and TRBJ1-6; TRBD1 matches at 9 bases. There are 16 residues in the CDR3. Per the germline V gene, CDR1 is KGHSH and CDR2 is LQKENI. V dropped 3 bases and J dropped 10; count of bases not matched to a gene: 10. The CDR3 region is CASSPPGTGQWSPLHF. Here the CDR3 DNA reads TGTGCCAGCTCACCCCCCGGGACAGGGCAGTGGTCACCCCTCCACTTT.

This chain connects TRBV10-3 to TRBJ2-3; TRBD2 aligns across 10 bases. Trimming took 2 bases from V and 6 from J; bases not matched to a gene: 11. Germline assignment: CDR1 ENHRY and CDR2 SYGVKD. The CDR3 extends over 17 amino acids. As DNA, the CDR3 is TGTGCCATCAGTGAGGTAGCGGGGGGCCGCCCGTCGGATACGCAGTATTTT. It yields the protein CAISEVAGGRPSDTQYF.

The V call is TRBV5-1, the J call TRBJ2-3; D is unclear. V lost 1 base to trimming and J lost 4 bases, with 7 bases between them. Per the germline V gene, CDR1 is SGHRS and CDR2 is YFSETQ. The CDR3 loop spans 13 amino acids. The CDR3 spells CASSLYGSDTQYF. Written as DNA, the CDR3 is TGCGCCAGCAGCTTGTACGGCTCAGATACGCAGTATTTT.